The rows below give T cell receptor beta chains drawn from one sample of a study of monozygotic twins with inflammatory bowel disease. TCRdb reprocessed the 5' RACE reads, keeping one entry per CDR3 protein, no DNA. This table holds approximately 400,000 distinct CDR3 sequences. Material for sequencing was blood. These TCRs come from a human donor with ulcerative colitis or Crohn's disease, or a healthy co-twin of an affected twin (not recorded which). Both conserved end residues are part of each CDR3.

j_gene	v_gene	CDR3aa
TRBJ2-1	TRBV20-1	CSARDSSGRAHNEQFF
TRBJ1-3	TRBV5-1	CASSFSGASSGNTIYF
TRBJ2-4	TRBV18	CASSLPQIQNIQYF
TRBJ2-1	TRBV9	CASSVASGYEQFF
TRBJ2-7	TRBV20-1	CSAPDRITTYEQYF
TRBJ2-2	TRBV10-3	CAISAEPSNTGELFF
TRBJ2-1	TRBV5-6	CAVRDRGTNEQFF
TRBJ1-1	TRBV7-2	CASMLRSTEAFF
TRBJ2-2	TRBV6-5	CASSYQRQGLGSGELFF
TRBJ2-2	TRBV9	CASSVPRGVNTGELLF
TRBJ2-2	TRBV5-1	CASRWQTGELFF
TRBJ2-5	TRBV15	CATSRESSGGARETQYF
TRBJ2-5	TRBV4-1	CASSLMISTSSVTQYF
TRBJ2-1	TRBV28	CASRRTPVNEQFF
TRBJ2-6	TRBV5-1	CASSVQGFGANVLTF
TRBJ2-7	TRBV11-1	CASSPGQSGLAGVNEQYF
TRBJ2-7	TRBV30	CAWSWQGFGHEQYF
TRBJ2-7	TRBV20-1	CSASYGVATPLYEQYF
TRBJ2-1	TRBV7-2	CASSSGALGYNEQFF
TRBJ1-3	TRBV20-1	CSVPGQGRNTIYF
TRBJ1-5	TRBV3-1	CASSQVRDLGQPQHF
TRBJ1-1	TRBV10-1	CASSAGQVGVTEAFF
TRBJ2-1	TRBV10-3	CAISESNDNEQFF
TRBJ1-5	TRBV6-5	CASRYRFESNQPQHF
TRBJ1-1	TRBV20-1	CSARDGLRGWTEAFF
TRBJ1-6	TRBV21-1	CASSQAGQGPYNSPLHF
TRBJ1-1	TRBV5-4	CASSLGPAGTEAFF
TRBJ2-3	TRBV5-1	CASRTWTGLTDTQYF
TRBJ2-1	TRBV6-5	CASSYLGGSSNEQFF
TRBJ2-1	TRBV7-2	CASSREERRGNEQFF
TRBJ1-3	TRBV15	CATSGGRISGNTIYF
TRBJ1-1	TRBV7-2	CASSLFGNTEAFF
TRBJ2-7	TRBV5-1	CASSLAHGQTYEQYF
TRBJ2-5	TRBV29-1	CSVNSPGQGPGETQYF
TRBJ2-5	TRBV7-7	CASSPTGLGETQYF
TRBJ1-4	TRBV15	CATSLPKSKLFF
TRBJ1-3	TRBV4-3	CASSPLGGGAGNTIYF
TRBJ2-5	TRBV20-1	CSATPVIQETQYF
TRBJ2-7	TRBV28	CASSLSSGYYEQYF
TRBJ1-2	TRBV14	CASSQVANYGYTF
TRBJ2-5	TRBV7-6	CASSFGLYQETQYF
TRBJ2-7	TRBV18	CASSPGTAEGYEQYF
TRBJ2-3	TRBV5-1	CASSSPGSSTDTLYF
TRBJ2-1	TRBV20-1	CSARPTSGSYNEQFF
TRBJ1-4	TRBV4-3	CASSQAPRSATNEKLFF
TRBJ1-4	TRBV5-1	CASSLARPGHGATNEKLFF
TRBJ2-4	TRBV20-1	CSASTSLDIQYF
TRBJ2-1	TRBV2	CASSPQLDRYNEQFF
TRBJ2-5	TRBV5-5	CASSFPGQGSQF
TRBJ2-3	TRBV4-3	CASSQDFSGGVATQYF
TRBJ2-1	TRBV12-5	CASGRGLAGGRSDNEQFF
TRBJ1-6	TRBV5-1	CASSLATGSNSPLHF
TRBJ1-5	TRBV7-9	CASSFSRDATVNQPQHF
TRBJ2-2	TRBV5-1	CASNLDRGGTGELFF